Listed here is a single TCR beta chain. The record originates from a study of T cell responses to AZD1222 COVID-19 vaccine. Clones were read by immunoSEQ multiplex PCR, and TCRdb kept only the in-frame ones, dropping some. The sample includes about 60,000 clones, 65% to 80% of them seen just once. The germline V gene encodes CDR1 MNHEY and CDR2 SVGAGI. Trimming pared 6 bases from V and 3 bases from J, leaving 15 bases between. CDR3 size: 14 residues. The V gene is TRBV6-5, the J gene TRBJ2-7; D is ambiguous. The input for sequencing was peripheral blood, taken 28 days after the second AZD1222 dose. The origin of this receptor is an adult who received the AZD1222 COVID-19 vaccine. CDR3 in amino acids: CASSPRSVGYEQYF. The CDR3, as DNA: TGTGCCAGCAGCCCGAGATCGGTTGGCTACGAGCAGTACTTC.